One T cell receptor (beta chain) is described in this entry. Antigen: not known. The data were produced by immunoSEQ multiplex PCR, yet TCRdb's version contains in-frame clones alone and is incomplete. The table records 850 to 900 clones, around 90% of them present only once. Samples were taken several times over chemoradiotherapy. These data belong to a study of chemoradiotherapy in HPV16-positive cancers. Study-wide points: In HPV16-positive patients, HPV-responsive T-cell expansion tracked better recurrence-free survival. The functional HPV-specific definition rests on just a couple of HPV16-positive patients.

The TCR comes from a human donor with HPV-associated anogenital cancer. The sequencing here drew on tumor tissue, taken from a patient who underwent chemoradiotherapy.

The CDR3 DNA sequence: TGCGCCAGCAGCTTGGAGGGGGCCGATTCACCCCTCCACTTT. It is translated as CASSLEGADSPLHF. This chain links TRBV5-1 with TRBJ1-6; TRBD1 agrees at 7 bases. The CDR3 covers 14 residues. Unmatched junction bases numbered 2, after V lost 0 bases and J lost 8 bases. Germline values: CDR1 SGHRS, CDR2 YFSETQ.